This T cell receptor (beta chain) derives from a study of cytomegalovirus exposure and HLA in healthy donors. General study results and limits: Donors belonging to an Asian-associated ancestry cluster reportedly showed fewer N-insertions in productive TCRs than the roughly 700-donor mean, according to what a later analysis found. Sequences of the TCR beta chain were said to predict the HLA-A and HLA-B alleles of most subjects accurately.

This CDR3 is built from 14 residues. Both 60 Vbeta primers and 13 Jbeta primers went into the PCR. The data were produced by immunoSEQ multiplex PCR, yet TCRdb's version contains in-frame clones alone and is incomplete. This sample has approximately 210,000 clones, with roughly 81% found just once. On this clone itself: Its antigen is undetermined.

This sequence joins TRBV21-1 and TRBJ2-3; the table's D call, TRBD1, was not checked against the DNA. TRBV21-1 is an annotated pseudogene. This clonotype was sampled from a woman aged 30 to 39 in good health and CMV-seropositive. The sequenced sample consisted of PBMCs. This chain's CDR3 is CASEGQGHTDTQYF. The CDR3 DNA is TGTGCCTCCGAGGGACAGGGACACACAGATACGCAGTATTTT.